This section outlines one TCR beta chain sequence together with its context. Its antigen remains unidentified. Per-base qualities were not stored, and no clone one base away is much larger. This sample is part of a study of cytomegalovirus exposure and HLA in healthy donors (dated by TCRdb to about 2017). General notes on the study: In an earlier analysis of roughly 500 of the donors, about 270 Gb of sequence data and 120 million or so unique TCR beta sequences from about 180 million T cells were reported. An early release that covered about 600 HLA-typed donors contained 250 to 350 gigabases of sequencing data and tens of millions of unique TCR sequences. The genetic ancestry cluster associated with self-reported Caucasian donors included around four fifths of the roughly 400 genotyped donors. The study was designed to test whether signatures of past pathogen exposure could be identified by cataloging public T cell receptors. The study used immunosequencing to profile the T cell repertoires of more than 650 subjects and linked those repertoires to cytomegalovirus serostatus. Besides the first cohort of around 700 subjects, a separate validation cohort made up of 120 different subjects was used. The study combined high-throughput TCR immunosequencing, statistical association of individual TCRs with disease status, and machine learning to predict cytomegalovirus infection status. A later analysis re-examined previously published TCR beta repertoires from just over 650 donors and added high-resolution HLA genotyping to investigate patterns of TCR occurrence. In the later analysis, no new phenotypic data were used to find candidate immune exposures; instead, reliance was placed on TCR beta sequences and their occurrence across donors. An earlier analysis of fewer than 700 of the donors applied high-throughput TCR beta sequencing to assess whether each TCR beta V gene segment acted as functional or pseudogenic. Alongside the repertoire data, information on donor age, sex, ethnicity and CMV serostatus was compiled. In a later genetic analysis, genome-wide SNP genotypes for about 65% of the roughly 700 donors were used, and that subset was treated as a discovery cohort. All discovery cohort repertoires had been generated on a single sequencing platform. Class I and class II HLA loci were covered by the typing at four-digit resolution. The number of typed donors differed by locus: roughly 620-640 for A, B, C, DRB1 and DQB1; 500 to 550 for DQA1; some 610 for DPA1; and 450 to 480 for DPB1. Several DR-DQ haplotypes were handled as single units for association and clustering because linkage in the cohort was strong. Among some 400 genotyped donors of the cohort, an average of around 220,000 unique TCR beta nucleotide sequences was sequenced per donor, of which 15% to 20% were non-productive. The full study reports these points: Because HLA typing was missing for some donors at each locus, association tests included only the typed subset. In a later genetic analysis, a missense DCLRE1C variant was associated with V-gene and J-gene trimming of TCR beta chains, and the association was replicated in an independent cohort. A cluster of highly shared sequence variants was judged likely to represent a technical artifact of the sequencing pipeline. When HLA alleles, especially DR and DQ, strongly co-occurred, attributing TCR associations to individual alleles was difficult. In a later analysis, TCR association rates were found to vary across HLA loci, with the most associated TCRs seen for DRB1 alleles and the fewest for HLA-C alleles. The authors suggested that the approach could potentially be extended to other disease states and immunological phenotypes. Cytomegalovirus status was reported to be diagnosed by the classifier with high specificity and sensitivity in both the original and validation cohorts. In an earlier analysis of 587 of the donors, most TCR beta V segments appeared in productive rearrangements about 87% or about 30% of the time, broadly matching IMGT annotations. For the cohort, immune exposure information was limited to CMV serostatus. Some IMGT-functional V segments, including TRBV6-2 and TRBV6-3, could not be distinguished by the 87-base-pair reads and were therefore excluded. Specific HLA alleles were associated with around 18,000 TCR beta sequences at a false discovery rate of 0.05 in a later analysis. Only TCR beta chains were sequenced in this cohort, and the absence of alpha or paired-chain data limited detectable features. The presence/absence analyses assumed that sequencing depth was roughly uniform across donors, and that assumption may not be true. Linkage disequilibrium might explain the correlated functional status among segregating V segments, but an unknown experimental factor could not be ruled out. In a later genetic analysis, fewer N-insertions in productive TCRs were reported among donors in an Asian-associated ancestry cluster than the approximately 670-donor mean. In the study, approximately 150 TCR beta chains were listed as associated with cytomegalovirus. Compared with equally common non-associated chains, HLA-associated TCR beta chains in a later analysis were more clonally expanded and had lower generation probabilities. A few of the identified cytomegalovirus-associated TCR beta chains were confirmed in vitro to be specific for cytomegalovirus antigens. Because counts were too low, roughly 16 rarely observed V segments, including chromosome 9 orphons, were left out of the earlier analysis of roughly 600 of the donors. Most CMV-associated TCR beta chains appeared to be HLA-restricted in a later analysis, and the HLA associations seemed to be driven largely by CMV exposure. A further reported finding was that TCR beta sequences accurately predicted the HLA-A and HLA-B alleles for most subjects in the first cohort. According to a later analysis, parvovirus B19, influenza, CMV and Epstein-Barr virus appeared linked to several top co-occurrence clusters. Most TCR sequences were seen in very few donors, while some public TCRs were found in many individuals.

Ends trimmed: V by 5 bases, J by 6 bases; bases unmatched to a gene: 2. The CDR3 starts with the cysteine, ends with the phenylalanine, and has 13 residues. Left in the record is the CDR3 DNA by itself, 39 bases read in frame from the first base. In the germline V gene, CDR1 corresponds to SGHAT and CDR2 to FQNNGV. In total, roughly 670 healthy bone marrow donors made up the cohort. All cohort members were sampled while nominally healthy, although unrecorded immune exposures were likely present. The donor tested CMV seronegative, placing the donor among the roughly 350 seronegative members of the cohort. Every donor gave a peripheral blood sample, and the peripheral blood mononuclear cells from that sample were used for TCR beta sequencing. The Qiagen DNeasy Blood Extraction Kit was used to extract genomic DNA from the blood cell samples. The library was prepared using the immunoSEQ multiplex PCR assay. A mixture of 60 forward primers for TCR Vbeta segments and 13 reverse primers for TCR Jbeta segments was used in the multiplex PCR. The CDR3 region of rearranged TCR beta genes was amplified from genomic DNA with a multiplex PCR assay. Amplified TCR beta libraries were sequenced as 87-base-pair reads on the Illumina HiSeq System. In the original analysis: A later analysis counted about 76 million unique TCR beta chains across the 650 to 700 repertoires, and some 11 million of these chains were shared by at least two donors. Raw reads were error-corrected and collapsed into unique sequences by a nearest-neighbor algorithm in which closely related sequences were merged to remove PCR and sequencing errors. To assign V, D and J gene segments, CDR3 sequences were aligned to IMGT reference sequences. For a sequence to be retained, a match of at least six nucleotides was required to both a V gene segment and a J gene segment. Rearrangements were called productive when the CDR3 lacked stop codons and stayed in frame with V and J; all others were non-productive. Following IMGT convention, CDR3 was defined as the stretch from the second conserved V-encoded cysteine to the conserved J-encoded phenylalanine. The earlier analysis of some 580 of the donors excluded any sequence lacking an unambiguous match to a single V gene segment. In an earlier analysis of about 590 of the donors, a V segment was called functional when productive rearrangements were above 56.7%, and segregating when the standard deviation between donors exceeded 5%. A statistical classification framework was built to diagnose cytomegalovirus status from the catalog of TCR beta chain sequences. In a later analysis, TCR nucleotide sequences were compared against IMGT/GENE-DB human TR gene sequences so that V and J genes could be assigned. A later analysis assigned CDR3 sequences and most-parsimonious VDJ recombination scenarios with the TCRdist pipeline. In a later analysis, each TCR beta chain was defined by its CDR3 amino acid sequence together with its V-gene family, and reads lacking a unique V-gene family were excluded. In a later analysis, nearly 600 highly shared, low-generation-probability nucleotide sequences were removed to address suspected cross-contamination and a sequencing artifact. For each public chain, a later analysis derived a clonal expansion index from normalized ranks of inferred template counts within each repertoire. In a later analysis, generation probabilities were computed using a VDJ recombination model fitted to out-of-frame rearrangements, and the results were checked against IGoR. In a later analysis, hypergeometric tests were used to score TCR-TCR, TCR-HLA and TCR-CMV co-occurrence, with a repertoire-size bias correction applied to TCR pairs. In a later analysis, false discovery rates were estimated by permuting HLA or CMV assignments 20 times. A later analysis grouped co-occurring TCRs with DBSCAN, adding TCRdist sequence similarity when clustering within HLA-allele-positive subsets. Repertoires with fewer than 30,000 or more than 120,000 public chains, plus five repertoires with anomalous nucleotide sharing, were excluded from co-occurrence clustering. In its TCRdb copy, this immuneACCESS table keeps in-frame sequences only and misses some clones. Where compared with another copy, unresolved V genes explain less than half of these, and the others have no known cause. That table is the source of V, J and clone size, and D and trimming were worked out from the DNA. This sample is represented by around 120,000 clones; roughly 80% of them were singletons. The biggest ten clones account for about 3.4% of the sample.

The material sequenced was PBMCs. The clonotype was recovered from a man between 25 and 39 years old in good health and CMV-seronegative. The receptor chain draws on TRBV11-2 and TRBJ1-5; TRBD1 fits 9 bases in the junction. Here is the DNA: TGTGCCAGCAGCACACAGGGGGCTCAGCCCCAGCATTTT. It is translated as CASSTQGAQPQHF. The entire variable domain, with the stretches around the CDR3 drawn from the reference TRBV11-2 and TRBJ1-5 proteins, is EAGVAQSPRYKIIEKRQSVAFWCNPISGHATLYWYQQILGQGPKLLIQFQNNGVVDDSQLPKDRFSAERLKGVDSTLKIQPAKLEDSAVYLCASSTQGAQPQHFGDGTRLSIL.